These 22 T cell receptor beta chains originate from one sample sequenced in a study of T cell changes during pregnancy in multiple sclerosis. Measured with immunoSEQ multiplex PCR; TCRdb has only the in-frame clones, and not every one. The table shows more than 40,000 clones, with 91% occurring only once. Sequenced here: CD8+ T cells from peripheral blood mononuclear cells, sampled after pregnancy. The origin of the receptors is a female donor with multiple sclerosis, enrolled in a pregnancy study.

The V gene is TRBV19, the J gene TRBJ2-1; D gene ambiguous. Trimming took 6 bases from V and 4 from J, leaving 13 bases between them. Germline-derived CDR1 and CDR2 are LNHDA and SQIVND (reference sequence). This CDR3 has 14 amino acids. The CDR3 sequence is CASSASAFYNEQFF. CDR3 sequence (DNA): TGTGCCAGTAGCGCGTCCGCATTTTACAATGAGCAGTTCTTC.

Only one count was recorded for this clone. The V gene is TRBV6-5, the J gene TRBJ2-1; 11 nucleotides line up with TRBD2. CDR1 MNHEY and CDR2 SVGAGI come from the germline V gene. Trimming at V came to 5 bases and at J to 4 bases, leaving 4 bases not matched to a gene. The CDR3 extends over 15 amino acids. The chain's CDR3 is CASSQRLAGYNEQFF. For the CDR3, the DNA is TGTGCCAGCAGTCAAAGACTAGCGGGGTACAATGAGCAGTTCTTC.

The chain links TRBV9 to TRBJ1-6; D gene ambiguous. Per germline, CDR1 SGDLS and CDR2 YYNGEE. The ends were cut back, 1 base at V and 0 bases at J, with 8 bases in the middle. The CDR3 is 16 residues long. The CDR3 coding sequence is TGTGCCAGCAGCGTACTGCCGAGCTCCTATAATTCACCCCTCCACTTT. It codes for CASSVLPSSYNSPLHF. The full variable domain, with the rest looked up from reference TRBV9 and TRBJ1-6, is DSGVTQTPKHLITATGQRVTLRCSPRSGDLSVYWYQQSLDQGLQFLIQYYNGEERAKGNILERFSAQQFPDLHSELNLSSLELGDSALYFCASSVLPSSYNSPLHFGNGTRLTVT.

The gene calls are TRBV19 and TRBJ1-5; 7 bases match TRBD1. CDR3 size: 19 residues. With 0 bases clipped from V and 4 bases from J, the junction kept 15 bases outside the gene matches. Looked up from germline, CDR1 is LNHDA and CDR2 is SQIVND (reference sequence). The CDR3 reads CASSIDFTEGGQRNQPQHF. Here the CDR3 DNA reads TGTGCCAGTAGTATAGATTTCACCGAAGGGGGACAGAGAAATCAGCCCCAGCATTTT.

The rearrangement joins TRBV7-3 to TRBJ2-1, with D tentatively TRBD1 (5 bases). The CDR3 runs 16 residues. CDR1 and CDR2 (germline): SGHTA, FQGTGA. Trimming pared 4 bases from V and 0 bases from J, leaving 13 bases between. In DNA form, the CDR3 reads TGTGCCAGCAGCTCGTCACAGGAAAGCTCCTACAATGAGCAGTTCTTC. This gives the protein CASSSSQESSYNEQFF.

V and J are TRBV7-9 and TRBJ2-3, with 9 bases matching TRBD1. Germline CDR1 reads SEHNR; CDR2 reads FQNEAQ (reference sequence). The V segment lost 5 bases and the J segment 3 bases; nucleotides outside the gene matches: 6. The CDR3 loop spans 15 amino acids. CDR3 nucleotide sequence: TGTGCCAGCAGCAACCGGGGACAGGGAACAGATACGCAGTATTTT. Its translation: CASSNRGQGTDTQYF.

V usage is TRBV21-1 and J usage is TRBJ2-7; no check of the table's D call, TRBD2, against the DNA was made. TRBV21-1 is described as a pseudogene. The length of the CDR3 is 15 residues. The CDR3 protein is CASSKASRGDYEQYF. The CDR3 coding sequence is TGTGCCAGCAGCAAAGCCAGCCGGGGGGATTACGAGCAGTACTTC.

In nucleotides, the CDR3 is TGTGCCAGCAGTCTTTCCCCAGGGGGCGGCACTGAAGCTTTCTTT. This gives the protein CASSLSPGGGTEAFF. The gene calls are TRBV6-5 and TRBJ1-1, with TRBD1 identical over 8 bases. The CDR3 runs to 15 residues. The germline V gene encodes CDR1 MNHEY and CDR2 SVGAGI. V lost 5 bases to trimming and J lost 4 bases; unmatched junction nucleotides: 9.

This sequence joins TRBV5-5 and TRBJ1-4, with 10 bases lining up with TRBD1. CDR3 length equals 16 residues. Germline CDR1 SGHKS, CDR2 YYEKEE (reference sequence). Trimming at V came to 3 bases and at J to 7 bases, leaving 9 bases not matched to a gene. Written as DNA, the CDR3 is TGTGCCAGCAGCTGGGGGACAGGGGAAGGAGGTGAAAAACTGTTTTTT. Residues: CASSWGTGEGGEKLFF.

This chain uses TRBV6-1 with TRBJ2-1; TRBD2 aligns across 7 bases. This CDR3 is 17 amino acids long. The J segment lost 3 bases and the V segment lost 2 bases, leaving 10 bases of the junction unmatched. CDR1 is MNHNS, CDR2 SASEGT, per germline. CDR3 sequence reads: CASSENLAGEVYNEQFF. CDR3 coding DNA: TGTGCCAGCAGTGAAAATCTGGCGGGAGAGGTCTACAATGAGCAGTTCTTC.

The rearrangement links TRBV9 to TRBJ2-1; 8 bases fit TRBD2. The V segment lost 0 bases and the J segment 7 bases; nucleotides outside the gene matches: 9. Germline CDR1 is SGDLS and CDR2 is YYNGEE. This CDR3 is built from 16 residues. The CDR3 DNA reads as TGTGCCAGCAGCGTAGCTAGCAGCGGGGGACTGAATGAGCAGTTCTTC. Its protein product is CASSVASSGGLNEQFF.

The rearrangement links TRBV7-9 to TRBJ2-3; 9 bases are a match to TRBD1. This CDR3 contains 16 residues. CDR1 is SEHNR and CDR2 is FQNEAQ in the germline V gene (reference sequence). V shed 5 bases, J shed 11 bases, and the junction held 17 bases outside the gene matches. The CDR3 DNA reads TGTGCCAGCAGCGGGCTTTTTCGGACAGGGGAATTGGGGCAGTATTTT. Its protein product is CASSGLFRTGELGQYF. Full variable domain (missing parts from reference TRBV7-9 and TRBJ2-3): DTGVSQNPRHKITKRGQNVTFRCDPISEHNRLYWYRQTLGQGPEFLTYFQNEAQLEKSRLLSDRFSAERPKGSFSTLEIQRTEQGDSAMYLCASSGLFRTGELGQYFGPGTRLTVL.

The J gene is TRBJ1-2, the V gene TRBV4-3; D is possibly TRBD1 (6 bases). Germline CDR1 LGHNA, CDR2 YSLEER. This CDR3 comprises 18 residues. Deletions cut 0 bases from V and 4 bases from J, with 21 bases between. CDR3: CASSQDLWTVKIGYGYTF. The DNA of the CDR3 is TGCGCCAGCAGCCAAGATCTTTGGACAGTGAAGATAGGCTATGGCTACACCTTC.

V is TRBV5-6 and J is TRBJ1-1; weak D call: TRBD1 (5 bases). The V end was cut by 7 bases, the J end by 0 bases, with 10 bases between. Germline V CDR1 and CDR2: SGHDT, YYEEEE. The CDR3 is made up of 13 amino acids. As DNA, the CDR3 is TGTGCCAGCGGGGGGAGTTTGAACACTGAAGCTTTCTTT. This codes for CASGGSLNTEAFF.

The CDR3 protein is CASSSGIPREDSSYEQYF. The CDR3 nucleotides read TGTGCCAGCAGCTCAGGGATCCCGAGAGAAGACAGCTCCTACGAGCAGTACTTC. The chain joins TRBV7-9 to TRBJ2-7, with TRBD1 as a possible D gene (5 bases). With 4 bases removed from V and 0 bases from J, the gap between germline ends came to 22 bases. The CDR3 loop spans 18 amino acids. CDR1 and CDR2 from the germline V gene are SEHNR and FQNEAQ (reference sequence).

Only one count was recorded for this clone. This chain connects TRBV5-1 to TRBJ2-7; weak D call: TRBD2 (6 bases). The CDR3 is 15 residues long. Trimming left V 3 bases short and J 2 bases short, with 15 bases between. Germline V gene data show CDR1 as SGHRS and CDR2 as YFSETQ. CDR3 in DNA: TGCGCCAGCAGCTCCACGGGGCGGGAACCCTACGAGCAGTACTTC. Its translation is CASSSTGREPYEQYF.

Here the CDR3 DNA reads TGTGCCAGTAGTATCGCAGGGAACACCGGGGAGCTGTTTTTT. Translating it yields CASSIAGNTGELFF. The gene calls are TRBV19 and TRBJ2-2; no definite D call. V gave up 3 bases and J gave up 1 base, with 6 bases separating them. The length of the CDR3 is 14 residues. From germline, CDR1 is LNHDA and CDR2 SQIVND (reference sequence).

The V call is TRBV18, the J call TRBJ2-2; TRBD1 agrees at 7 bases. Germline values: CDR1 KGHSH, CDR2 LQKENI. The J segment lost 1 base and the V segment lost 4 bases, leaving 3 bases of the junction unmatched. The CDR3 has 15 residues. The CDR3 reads CASSRGQVNTGELFF. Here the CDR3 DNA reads TGTGCCAGCTCACGTGGACAGGTGAACACCGGGGAGCTGTTTTTT.

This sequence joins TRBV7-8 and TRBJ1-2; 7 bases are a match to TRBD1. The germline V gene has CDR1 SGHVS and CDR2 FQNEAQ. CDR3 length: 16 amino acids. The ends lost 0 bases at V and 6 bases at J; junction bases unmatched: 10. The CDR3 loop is CASSLALAQGGHGYTF. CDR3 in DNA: TGTGCCAGCAGCTTAGCCTTGGCCCAGGGGGGACATGGCTACACCTTC.

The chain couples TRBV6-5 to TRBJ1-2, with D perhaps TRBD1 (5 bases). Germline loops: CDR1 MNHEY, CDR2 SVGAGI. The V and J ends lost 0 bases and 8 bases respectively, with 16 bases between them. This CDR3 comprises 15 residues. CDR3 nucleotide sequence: TGTGCCAGCAGTTACTCGACGCGGGGGATGGGCGGCTACACCTTC. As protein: CASSYSTRGMGGYTF.

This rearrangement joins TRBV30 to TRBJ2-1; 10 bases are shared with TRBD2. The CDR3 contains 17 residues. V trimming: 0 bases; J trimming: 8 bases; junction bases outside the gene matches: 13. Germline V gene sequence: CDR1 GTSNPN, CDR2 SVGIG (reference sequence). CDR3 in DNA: TGTGCCTGGAGTGTATTTGCTAGCGGGAGTCACGGGGATGAGCAGTTCTTC. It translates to CAWSVFASGSHGDEQFF. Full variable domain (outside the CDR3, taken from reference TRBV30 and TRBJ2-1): SQTIHQWPATLVQPVGSPLSLECTVEGTSNPNLYWYRQAAGRGLQLLFYSVGIGQISSEVPQNLSASRPQDRQFILSSKKLLLSDSGFYLCAWSVFASGSHGDEQFFGPGTRLTVL.

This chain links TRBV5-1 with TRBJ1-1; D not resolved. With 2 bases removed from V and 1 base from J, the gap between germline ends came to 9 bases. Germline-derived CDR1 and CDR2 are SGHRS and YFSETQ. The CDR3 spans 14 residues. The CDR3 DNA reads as TGCGCCAGCAGCTTCAGGTATCAGAACACTGAAGCTTTCTTT. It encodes CASSFRYQNTEAFF. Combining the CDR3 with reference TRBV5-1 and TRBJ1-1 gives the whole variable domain KAGVTQTPRYLIKTRGQQVTLSCSPISGHRSVSWYQQTPGQGLQFLFEYFSETQRNKGNFPGRFSGRQFSNSRSEMNVSTLELGDSALYLCASSFRYQNTEAFFGQGTRLTVV.